This TCR beta chain was sequenced in a study of beta chain features in type 1 diabetes. Notes on the study in general: There was no resolution here of whether HLA type influences TCRB rearrangement.

Every bit of the isolated RNA underwent reverse transcription, so sequencing read expressed TCRB transcripts. Produced via immunoSEQ multiplex PCR; TCRdb's table is partial and in-frame only. The table lists 900,000 or so clones, roughly 15% of them singletons. This clone turned up a few times. The antigen remains undetermined. Germline V gene lookup returns CDR1 SGHDT and CDR2 YYEEEE. V gave up 1 base and J gave up 4 bases; unmatched junction bases: 16. The CDR3 covers 18 residues. Blood was drawn once from each donor into heparinised tubes. The draws averaged around 110 mL. This clonotype originated in a woman in her late teens or twenties in good health. The source material was naive CD4+ T cells from blood. The chain recombines TRBV5-6 with TRBJ1-2, with 7 bases identical to TRBD1. The DNA for the CDR3 is TGTGCCAGCAGCTTGTTGGAGACAGGGTTTCGGAGTATCTATGGCTACACCTTC. It encodes CASSLLETGFRSIYGYTF. Together with reference TRBV5-6 and TRBJ1-2, the CDR3 gives the full variable domain: DAGVTQSPTHLIKTRGQQVTLRCSPKSGHDTVSWYQQALGQGPQFIFQYYEEEERQRGNFPDRFSGHQFPNYSSELNVNALLLGDSALYLCASSLLETGFRSIYGYTFGSGTRLTVV.